This TCR beta chain came from a study of shared clonotypes between healthy human individuals (dated by TCRdb to about 2020). Regarding the study in general: A few men and two women, aged 18 to 49 years, made up the cohort. For each donor, three plates each were used for CD4 naive and CD4 memory, two plates were used for CD8 naive, and one plate was used for CD8 memory. The study deeply sequenced blood TCR repertoires of about 5 healthy adults to estimate repertoire size and the extent of clonotype sharing between individuals. To increase sequencing depth and limit assay-specific biases, different laboratories used diverse techniques to prepare libraries and sequence TCR repertoires. Between about 0.8 and 9 billion PBMCs per donor were obtained by leukapheresis.

Using the deep immunoSEQ assay, multiplex PCR amplified TCR CDR3 regions from genomic DNA. Extracted genomic DNA from each cell subset was distributed evenly across all wells of several immunoSEQ 96-well plates, and each plate was treated as a replicate. For sorted subsets, about 200 ng genomic DNA, equal to about 30,000 T cell genomes, was loaded into each replicate PCR. The purified libraries were quantified using a Qubit 3.0 fluorometer, sized with a Bioanalyzer 2100, and then quantified again using the KAPA Library Quantification kit. A separate single-read 150-cycle Illumina NextSeq 550 flow cell was used to sequence each immunoSEQ 96-well plate. In the paper's pipeline: Because the immunoSEQ output included only junctional sequences and no quality scores, the filtering could not be the same as the filtering used for full-length reads. Sequences were annotated with PyIR, a Python wrapper for IgBLAST v1.9, and V/J genes and CDR3 were assigned using IMGT germline references. Reads with weak V/J assignments (E-value above 1e-6), missing CDR3, stop codons, out-of-frame junctions, or ambiguous translated residues were removed. V3J clonotypes were defined by identical inferred V gene, J gene, and CDR3 amino acid sequence. To compute the percentage overlap between repertoires, the number of shared unique clonotypes was divided by the size of the smaller repertoire. Richness of each repertoire was evaluated using RTK rarefaction, the Chao1 estimator, and Recon v2.1 estimates of unobserved clonotypes. For all TCRbeta clonotypes obtained by the gDNA method from four donors, generation probabilities were computed with OLGA. TCRdb stores this immuneACCESS table with in-frame sequences only. Part of the clones is absent; in the studies checked, under half of the shortfall reflects unresolved V genes, and no reason is known for the rest. The DNA gave D and trimming, while V, J and clone size come from that table. The sample profile shows roughly 2.1 million clones; roughly 91% of them were found once. The ten largest make up over 1.5% of the sample.

CD8 naive samples consisted of CD45RO-negative cells that were positively selected for CCR7, yielding a CD45RA+CCR7+ population without TemRA cells. Healthy HIV-negative adults with no recently reported acute infections or vaccinations were included as donors. Every donor was a Caucasian adult residing in Nashville, Tennessee, USA. Blood was obtained by leukapheresis, after which PBMCs were separated by Ficoll-Histopaque density gradient centrifugation and cryopreserved in liquid nitrogen vapor phase. Analytical flow cytometry was used to check the purity and quantity of each magnetically sorted T cell population. Genomic DNA was isolated from each sorted fraction and quantified by UV absorbance on a Nanodrop 2000c. The germline V gene (reference sequence) provides CDR1 LNHNV and CDR2 YYDKDF. Relative to germline, V is 4 bases shorter and J is 0 bases shorter, with 15 bases between their ends. The CDR3 sequence holds 16 residues, the cysteine and phenylalanine included. The DNA shown is the 48-base CDR3, in frame from base 1.

Paper-wide results and their limitations: Even with the large sequencing depth, rarefaction of the sorted-subset datasets indicated that sequencing was incomplete. Because the study included only a small number of donors, the genetic and exposure-history diversity represented was limited. Roughly 5% of naive CD4, around 3.6% of naive CD8, about 2.4% of memory CD4, and less than 0.45% of memory CD8 clonotypes were shared across a few donors. Only blood was sampled, and tissue TCR repertoires likely differ from those in blood. Higher generation probabilities were observed for clonotypes shared by all four sorted-subset donors than for non-shared clonotypes. Naive subsets generally had larger estimated clonotype richness than memory subsets did. Pairwise subsampling led to the expectation that sequencing depth would affect the degree of clonotype sharing among donors.

Comment on this clone: Its cognate antigen has yet to be identified. No clone much larger than this one lies a single base away; base qualities are absent.

The sequence links TRBV15 to TRBJ1-1, with the D gene not confidently named. The TCR was taken from a young man in good health. Some clones in this sample may be carry-over from other donors' samples. Sequenced: naive CD8+ T cells from PBMCs. The cell subset or site label corresponds to: CD45RA+CCR7+. The nucleotide sequence is TGTGCCACCAGCACCCTGGGGTCGGGTGTGAACACTGAAGCTTTCTTT. Its protein reads: CATSTLGSGVNTEAFF.